These 29 T cell receptor beta chains were sequenced from one sample in a study of T cell repertoires in cytomegalovirus infection. TCRdb re-called the reads with MiXCR, one entry per CDR3 protein. The table shows about 450,000 distinct CDR3 sequences, with around 32% occurring only once. The specimen was PBMCs. These receptor sequences come from a human donor in good health (CMV status not recorded). Some clones in this sample may be carry-over from other donors' samples.

V usage is TRBV20-1 and J usage is TRBJ1-4; D is unresolved. The V end was cut by 1 base, the J end by 0 bases, with 12 bases between. The CDR3 sequence is 16 residues long. The V gene's germline CDR1 is DFQATT and CDR2 SNEGSKA (reference sequence). The CDR3 nucleotides are TGCAGTGCTAGAGGAGTAGGGCCCGCAACTAATGAAAAACTGTTTTTT. It encodes CSARGVGPATNEKLFF.

About this clonotype itself: A much larger clone differs from this one at a single base, so this may be a read error. The chain uses TRBV6-5 and TRBJ2-1; D is perhaps TRBD2 (7 bases). This CDR3 region has 14 residues. From germline, CDR1 is MNHEY and CDR2 SVGAGI. The CDR3 DNA is TGTGCCAGCAGTTACGGGGGGGCCGGCAATGATCAGTTCTTC. Residues: CASSYGGAGNDQFF.

This clonotype was seen a few times. This chain links TRBV11-2 with TRBJ1-6; no definite D call. CDR1 is SGHAT and CDR2 is FQNNGV in the germline V gene. CDR3 length: 17 amino acids. Between the trimmed V and J ends, which lost 1 base and 3 bases, there was a span of 13 bases. In DNA, the CDR3 is TGTGCCAGCAGCTTAGGGCGTCACCGTGACTATAATTCACCCCTCCACTTT. Amino acid sequence: CASSLGRHRDYNSPLHF.

Concerning this clonotype: It is likely a read error, because the conserved phenylalanine at the end of the CDR3 is missing. This chain connects TRBV12-3 or TRBV12-4 to TRBJ1-2, with a tentative D call TRBD1 (5 bases). This CDR3 has 11 amino acids. With 5 bases removed from V and 7 bases from J, the gap between germline ends came to 8 bases. The CDR3 protein is CASSPGSGYTC. The CDR3 DNA follows: TGTGCCAGCAGTCCAGGGTCTGGCTACACCTGC.

The chain has TRBV20-1 and TRBJ1-3, with D hard to call. There are 12 residues in the CDR3. Germline V gene sequence: CDR1 DFQATT, CDR2 SNEGSKA (reference sequence). The V and J ends lost 3 bases and 10 bases respectively, with 13 bases between them. The CDR3 reads CSARGAVKTIYF. The CDR3 DNA reads as TGCAGTGCTAGGGGAGCTGTAAAAACCATATATTTT.

The rearrangement links TRBV10-3 to TRBJ2-1; TRBD2 matches 13 bases. The ends lost 6 bases at V and 1 base at J; junction bases unmatched: 3. The germline V gene has CDR1 ENHRY and CDR2 SYGVKD. This CDR3 region has 16 residues. CDR3 in amino acids: CAIRGTSGVSYNEQFF. In nucleotides, the CDR3 is TGTGCCATCAGGGGGACTAGCGGGGTTTCCTACAATGAGCAGTTCTTC.

This clonotype was seen only a few times. The chain uses TRBV12-3 or TRBV12-4 and TRBJ2-2, with 7 bases aligning to TRBD1. This CDR3 contains 16 residues. The trim removed 3 bases at V and 1 base at J, leaving 5 bases unmatched. For the CDR3, the DNA is TGTGCCAGCAGTTTTCCCCCAGGGGGGAACACCGGGGAGCTGTTTTTT. It codes for CASSFPPGGNTGELFF.

This clonotype was found a few times. This sequence joins TRBV10-3 and TRBJ1-4; D unclear. The CDR3 consists of 15 residues. Germline V gene sequence: CDR1 ENHRY, CDR2 SYGVKD. Trimming pared 0 bases from V and 0 bases from J, leaving 5 bases between. CDR3 sequence reads: CAISESGATNEKLFF. CDR3 DNA: TGTGCCATCAGTGAGTCAGGAGCAACTAATGAAAAACTGTTTTTT.

The rearrangement links TRBV5-8 to TRBJ1-2; D is possibly TRBD1 (6 bases). The CDR3 contains 16 residues. In germline, CDR1 is SGHTS, CDR2 YDEGEE. The V end was cut by 0 bases, the J end by 8 bases, with 20 bases between. DNA of the CDR3: TGTGCCAGCAGCTTGGGCGGCTCGGCGGGGGCTCCCGGCTACACCTTC. Its translation is CASSLGGSAGAPGYTF.

This clonotype occurred many times. The chain links TRBV7-8 to TRBJ2-3, with TRBD2 identical over 12 bases. Germline loops: CDR1 SGHVS, CDR2 FQNEAQ. The CDR3 loop spans 17 amino acids. The V segment lost 5 bases and the J segment 2 bases; nucleotides outside the gene matches: 8. For the CDR3, the DNA is TGTGCCAGCAGCACCCCAGGACTAGCGGGGCTCACAGATACGCAGTATTTT. It translates to CASSTPGLAGLTDTQYF.

This chain uses TRBV7-1 with TRBJ1-1; 8 positions agree with TRBD1. TRBV7-1 is assigned to the ORF class and has an uncertain function. The CDR3 runs to 14 residues. Trimming at V came to 7 bases and at J to 6 bases, leaving 10 bases not matched to a gene. CDR3 region: CASTLDRGVSEAFF. The CDR3 DNA follows: TGTGCCAGCACCCTTGACAGGGGAGTATCTGAAGCTTTCTTT.

This clonotype was seen a handful of times. The chain carries TRBV5-6 and TRBJ2-7; D is perhaps TRBD1 (5 bases). The ends were cut back, 2 bases at V and 2 bases at J, with 14 bases in the middle. Germline assignment: CDR1 SGHDT and CDR2 YYEEEE. The CDR3 spans 15 residues. CDR3 protein: CASSFRGASPYEQYF. In DNA form, the CDR3 reads TGTGCCAGCAGCTTTCGTGGGGCCAGTCCCTACGAGCAGTACTTC.

This clonotype was seen a handful of times. This chain links TRBV6-2 or TRBV6-3 with TRBJ1-1, with 7 bases that match TRBD1. Germline V gene sequence: CDR1 MNHEY, CDR2 SVGEGT. J gave up 0 bases and V 4 bases, and 5 bases lay outside the gene matches. CDR3 length: 15 amino acids. CDR3 loop: CASSSGTAMNTEAFF. The CDR3 nucleotides read TGTGCCAGCAGTTCAGGGACAGCAATGAACACTGAAGCTTTCTTT.

This clonotype was recorded many times. This rearrangement joins TRBV7-2 to TRBJ1-5; the match to TRBD1 covers 7 bases. V trimming: 5 bases; J trimming: 2 bases; junction bases outside the gene matches: 6. Looked up from germline, CDR1 is SGHTA and CDR2 is FQGNSA. The CDR3 has 15 amino acids. As DNA, the CDR3 is TGTGCCAGCAGCCCACAGGGGAACGGCAATCAGCCCCAGCATTTT. This gives the protein CASSPQGNGNQPQHF. Variable domain in full (rest from reference TRBV7-2 and TRBJ1-5): GAGVSQSPSNKVTEKGKDVELRCDPISGHTALYWYRQSLGQGLEFLIYFQGNSAPDKSGLPSDRFSAERTGGSVSTLTIQRTQQEDSAVYLCASSPQGNGNQPQHFGDGTRLSIL.

This clonotype appeared many times. The chain recombines TRBV10-1 with TRBJ1-1; 10 bases align to TRBD1. From germline, CDR1 is WNHNN and CDR2 SYGVQD (reference sequence). CDR3 length equals 15 residues. The trim removed 3 bases at V and 4 bases at J, leaving 5 bases unmatched. Here the CDR3 DNA reads TGCGCCAGCAGTGATGGGACAGGGGCACCCACTGAAGCTTTCTTT. This gives the protein CASSDGTGAPTEAFF.

In its sample, this clonotype was seen a few times. The chain combines TRBV7-9 with TRBJ1-2, with D unclear. Trimming took 1 base from V and 1 from J, leaving 7 bases between them. The length of the CDR3 is 14 residues. CDR1 SEHNR and CDR2 FQNEAQ come from the germline V gene (reference sequence). CDR3 coding DNA: TGTGCCAGCAGCTTAGTCGCAGTTAACTATGGCTACACCTTC. Amino acids: CASSLVAVNYGYTF.

This clonotype was observed a few times. CDR3 coding DNA: TGTGCCAGCAGCTCCGCTTCGGCGCGGGAAAAACTGTTTTTT. It codes for CASSSASAREKLFF. V gene TRBV7-9 combines with J gene TRBJ1-4; D is unclear. This CDR3 has 14 amino acids. Trimming cost V 4 bases and J 8 bases, with 14 bases left between them. The germline gives CDR1 SEHNR, CDR2 FQNEAQ (reference sequence).

This chain links TRBV19 with TRBJ1-4, with 8 bases that match TRBD1. The V segment lost 4 bases and the J segment 0 bases; nucleotides outside the gene matches: 13. Per the germline V gene, CDR1 is LNHDA and CDR2 is SQIVND (reference sequence). This CDR3 has 19 residues. The CDR3 bases are TGTGCCAGTAGTACTTTCTGGGACAGGAATATTGCAACTAATGAAAAACTGTTTTTT. Amino acids: CASSTFWDRNIATNEKLFF.

The gene calls are TRBV6-5 and TRBJ2-5; D call uncertain. Trimming shortened V by 4 bases and J by 1 base, and 16 bases separated the two germline ends. The V gene's germline CDR1 is MNHEY and CDR2 SVGAGI. The CDR3 is 16 residues long. The CDR3 loop reads CASSLRQTRGQETQYF. The DNA of the CDR3 is TGTGCCAGCAGTTTAAGGCAGACTCGTGGCCAAGAGACCCAGTACTTC.

The V and J genes are TRBV7-6 and TRBJ1-1, with D maybe TRBD1 (5 bases). V was cut by 7 bases and J by 4 bases, with 10 bases left in between. Germline CDR1 and CDR2: SGHVS and FNYEAQ. CDR3 length: 12 amino acids. The CDR3 loop is CASTMGGTEAFF. The CDR3 bases are TGTGCCAGCACCATGGGGGGCACTGAAGCTTTCTTT.

The V gene is TRBV19, the J gene TRBJ1-1; TRBD1 is a possible D gene (5 bases). This CDR3 region has 12 residues. Germline V gene lookup returns CDR1 LNHDA and CDR2 SQIVND (reference sequence). Trimming left V 3 bases short and J 6 bases short, with 8 bases between. The CDR3 loop reads CASSIGHPEAFF. The DNA for the CDR3 is TGTGCCAGTAGTATCGGACACCCTGAAGCTTTCTTT. The whole variable domain, remainder taken from reference TRBV19 and TRBJ1-1, is DGGITQSPKYLFRKEGQNVTLSCEQNLNHDAMYWYRQDPGQGLRLIYYSQIVNDFQKGDIAEGYSVSREKKESFPLTVTSAQKNPTAFYLCASSIGHPEAFFGQGTRLTVV.

In its sample, this clonotype was seen a few times. The V call is TRBV7-8, the J call TRBJ1-4; 7 positions agree with TRBD1. V lost 6 bases, J lost 14 bases, and 15 bases stayed unmatched. CDR1 and CDR2 from the germline V gene are SGHVS and FQNEAQ. CDR3 length: 14 residues. CDR3 protein: CASSFTGTEERLFF. In DNA form, the CDR3 reads TGTGCCAGCAGTTTCACCGGGACAGAAGAAAGGCTGTTTTTT.

In this sample, this clonotype turned up a few times. The chain combines TRBV20-1 with TRBJ1-5; D is unclear. The CDR3 contains 14 residues. V gave up 2 bases and J gave up 2 bases, with 10 bases separating them. Germline V gene data show CDR1 as DFQATT and CDR2 as SNEGSKA (reference sequence). The CDR3 DNA reads as TGCAGTGCTAGAATTGGCATAGGCAATCAGCCCCAGCATTTT. It encodes CSARIGIGNQPQHF.

The CDR3 region is CASSLWEWTGPNEQFF. The CDR3 bases are TGTGCCAGCAGCTTGTGGGAGTGGACAGGGCCCAATGAGCAGTTCTTC. The V gene is TRBV5-4, the J gene TRBJ2-1; 8 bases match TRBD1. The CDR3 totals 16 residues. Germline V lookup: CDR1 SGHNT, CDR2 YYREEE (reference sequence). V was pared by 1 base and J by 6 bases, with 9 bases of the junction left unmatched.

This clonotype turned up a few times. The rearrangement links TRBV19 to TRBJ1-5, with TRBD1 matching 8 bases. Trimming at V came to 6 bases and at J to 9 bases, leaving 13 bases not matched to a gene. Germline CDR1 and CDR2: LNHDA and SQIVND (reference sequence). This CDR3 comprises 15 residues. The CDR3 DNA reads TGTGCCAGTAGGCCAGGGACAGGCCAGGGTTGGCCCCAGCATTTT. It translates to CASRPGTGQGWPQHF.

The gene calls are TRBV18 and TRBJ1-5; 7 positions agree with TRBD1. The CDR3 is 19 residues long. V lost 0 bases and J lost 1; bases outside the gene matches: 12. CDR1 and CDR2 from the germline V gene are KGHSH and LQKENI. The CDR3 protein is CASSPPPGQPRGSNQPQHF. The CDR3 region has the DNA TGTGCCAGCTCACCACCTCCGGGACAGCCGAGAGGGAGCAATCAGCCCCAGCATTTT.

A word on this clonotype: It is likely a read error, because the conserved phenylalanine at the end of the CDR3 is missing. V usage is TRBV4-1 and J usage is TRBJ2-5; possible D gene TRBD2, 6 bases. V shed 4 bases and J shed 1 base, with 10 bases lying between them. Germline V gene sequence: CDR1 MGHRA, CDR2 YSYEKL. The CDR3 loop spans 14 amino acids. CDR3 residues: CASSPGVIQETQYS. CDR3 DNA: TGCGCCAGCAGCCCGGGGGTGATCCAAGAGACCCAGTACTCC.

This clonotype was seen only once. Since a much larger clone is just one base distant, this may be a read error. The V call is TRBV7-6, the J call TRBJ1-4; maybe TRBD1 (5 bases). CDR3 length equals 18 residues. Per the germline V gene, CDR1 is SGHVS and CDR2 is FNYEAQ. The CDR3 spells CASSLGERGKATNEKMFF. For the CDR3, the DNA is TGTGCCAGCAGCTTAGGAGAGAGGGGCAAGGCAACTAATGAAAAAATGTTTTTT.

CDR3 nucleotide sequence: TGTGCCAGCAGCGCAACCGGGACCACCTACGAGCAGTACTTC. This sequence encodes CASSATGTTYEQYF. The chain joins TRBV7-6 to TRBJ2-7; D may correspond to TRBD1 or TRBD2 (5 bases each). V was pared by 5 bases and J by 2 bases, with 13 bases between. The CDR3 totals 14 residues. Looked up from germline, CDR1 is SGHVS and CDR2 is FNYEAQ.